The next 25 T cell receptor beta chains were all read from a single sample in a study of cytomegalovirus exposure and HLA in healthy donors. Vbeta (60) and Jbeta (13) primers were used in the PCR. Sequencing used immunoSEQ multiplex PCR; TCRdb keeps in-frame clones, though not all of them. The sample spans about 130,000 clones; the ten largest clones claim approximately 1.7%. The sample was PBMCs. The receptors originated from a man between 18 and 29 years old in good health and CMV-seronegative.

The chain employs TRBV9 and TRBJ1-2; D might be TRBD1 (5 bases). Trimming pared 0 bases from V and 4 bases from J, leaving 13 bases between. This CDR3 spans 15 amino acids. Germline CDR1 reads SGDLS; CDR2 reads YYNGEE. The CDR3 protein is CASSVAMQGTYGYTF. Written as DNA, the CDR3 is TGTGCCAGCAGCGTAGCTATGCAGGGTACCTATGGCTACACCTTC.

The chain couples TRBV18 to TRBJ1-1; D not resolved. V lost 3 bases, J lost 3 bases, and 14 bases lay in between. Germline lookup yields CDR1 KGHSH and CDR2 LQKENI. This CDR3 is built from 15 residues. The CDR3 here is CASSPSGYAYTEAFF. The DNA of the CDR3 is TGTGCCAGCTCACCTTCAGGCTACGCTTACACTGAAGCTTTCTTT.

This chain links TRBV5-5 with TRBJ2-7; 7 bases fit TRBD1. J gave up 0 bases and V 5 bases, and 8 bases lay outside the gene matches. The CDR3 loop spans 15 amino acids. CDR1 SGHKS and CDR2 YYEKEE come from the germline V gene (reference sequence). The CDR3, as DNA: TGTGCCAGCAGTACAGGGGCTTCCAGCTCCTACGAGCAGTACTTC. The encoded protein is CASSTGASSSYEQYF.

The chain recombines TRBV28 with TRBJ1-5; 7 nucleotides match TRBD1. The CDR3 length is 16 residues. Germline values: CDR1 MDHEN, CDR2 SYDVKM. V shed 6 bases and J 0 bases; nucleotides not matched to a gene: 8. The CDR3 DNA sequence: TGTGCCAGCAGATTTAGACAGGGTTATAGCAATCAGCCCCAGCATTTT. Amino acid sequence: CASRFRQGYSNQPQHF.

The J gene is TRBJ2-2, the V gene TRBV4-3, with 10 bases fitting TRBD2. The CDR3 extends over 17 amino acids. J was trimmed by 7 bases and V by 2 bases; bases with no gene match: 10. In germline, CDR1 is LGHNA, CDR2 YSLEER. The CDR3 loop reads CASSQRPSGGAGGELFF. The CDR3 nucleotides read TGCGCCAGCAGCCAACGACCTAGCGGGGGCGCAGGCGGGGAGCTGTTTTTT.

The chain employs TRBV11-2 and TRBJ1-6, with D perhaps matching TRBD1 (6 bases). Germline lookup yields CDR1 SGHAT and CDR2 FQNNGV. The CDR3 is 14 residues long. V dropped 3 bases and J dropped 5 bases, with 8 bases sitting between them. CDR3 bases: TGTGCCAGCAGCTTCGGACAGCATAATTCACCCCTCCACTTT. This gives the protein CASSFGQHNSPLHF.

The genes are TRBV7-9 and TRBJ1-1; D call uncertain. V was shortened by 8 bases and J by 1 base, with 8 bases between the two germline ends. The germline gives CDR1 SEHNR, CDR2 FQNEAQ (reference sequence). The CDR3 covers 12 residues. The CDR3 sequence is CASSRANTEAFF. CDR3 nucleotide sequence: TGTGCCAGCTCCCGAGCGAACACTGAAGCTTTCTTT.

The chain joins TRBV29-1 to TRBJ1-2; 12 bases align to TRBD1. V gave up 6 bases and J gave up 6 bases; unmatched junction bases: 14. The CDR3 extends over 16 amino acids. Germline assignment: CDR1 SQVTM and CDR2 ANQGSEA. CDR3 DNA sequence: TGCAGCGTCAGCACACCCGGGACAGGGGGCCCCAATGGCTACACCTTC. This sequence encodes CSVSTPGTGGPNGYTF. Full variable domain (missing parts from reference TRBV29-1 and TRBJ1-2): SAVISQKPSRDICQRGTSLTIQCQVDSQVTMMFWYRQQPGQSLTLIATANQGSEATYESGFVIDKFPISRPNLTFSTLTVSNMSPEDSSIYLCSVSTPGTGGPNGYTFGSGTRLTVV.

The chain uses TRBV11-2 and TRBJ2-1; TRBD2 matches at 8 bases. CDR1 and CDR2 (germline): SGHAT, FQNNGV. The junction had 3 bases not matched to a gene; V was cut back by 6 bases and J by 2 bases. The CDR3 spans 14 residues. The CDR3 protein is CASRSGSAYNEQFF. DNA of the CDR3: TGTGCCAGCAGGAGCGGGAGCGCCTACAATGAGCAGTTCTTC.

The gene calls are TRBV9 and TRBJ2-6, with D perhaps matching TRBD1 (6 bases). CDR1 and CDR2 from the germline V gene are SGDLS and YYNGEE. V was clipped by 2 bases and J by 2 bases, with 8 bases between them. This CDR3 has 15 amino acids. The CDR3 DNA reads TGTGCCAGCAGCGTCTCAGGGGCTGGGGCCAACGTCCTGACTTTC. This encodes CASSVSGAGANVLTF.

V and J are TRBV5-3 and TRBJ2-7; perhaps TRBD2 as D (6 bases). TRBV5-3 is an open reading frame, and its role is uncertain. The CDR3 is 13 amino acids. The V end lost 0 bases, the J end lost 3 bases, and 7 bases lay between the germline ends. Here the CDR3 DNA reads TGTGCCAGAAGCTTGGGGACTATCTACGAGCAGTACTTC. Protein: CARSLGTIYEQYF.

Of note for this clone: The sample holds other DNA sequences that translate to the same CDR3. V gene TRBV5-1 combines with J gene TRBJ2-2; D may be TRBD2 (5 bases). Trimming shortened V by 4 bases and J by 3 bases, and 19 bases separated the two germline ends. Germline assignment: CDR1 SGHRS and CDR2 YFSETQ. This CDR3 spans 17 amino acids. CDR3 nucleotide sequence: TGCGCCAGCAGCCTCCTCCCCAATCCGGAGGACACCGGGGAGCTGTTTTTT. Protein product: CASSLLPNPEDTGELFF. Using reference TRBV5-1 and TRBJ2-2 for the parts outside the CDR3, the full variable domain is KAGVTQTPRYLIKTRGQQVTLSCSPISGHRSVSWYQQTPGQGLQFLFEYFSETQRNKGNFPGRFSGRQFSNSRSEMNVSTLELGDSALYLCASSLLPNPEDTGELFFGEGSRLTVL.

The V gene is TRBV7-3, the J gene TRBJ1-1, with D possibly matching TRBD1 (5 bases). Trimming shortened V by 4 bases and J by 0 bases, and 9 bases separated the two germline ends. The CDR3 has 14 amino acids. Germline V gene lookup returns CDR1 SGHTA and CDR2 FQGTGA. The CDR3 sequence: CASSSQTVNTEAFF. The CDR3 region has the DNA TGTGCCAGCAGCTCCCAGACAGTGAACACTGAAGCTTTCTTT.

The chain couples TRBV7-9 to TRBJ2-7; 7 bases line up with TRBD1. Germline lookup yields CDR1 SEHNR and CDR2 FQNEAQ (reference sequence). The CDR3 has 13 amino acids. Trimming removed 7 bases from V and 1 base from J; junction bases left unmatched: 4. CDR3 DNA sequence: TGTGCCAGCAACCACAGGGGATCCTACGAGCAGTACTTC. Translated, it gives CASNHRGSYEQYF.

The rearrangement joins TRBV6-1 to TRBJ1-1; D possibly corresponds to TRBD1 (6 bases). Between the trimmed V and J ends, which lost 6 bases and 10 bases, there was a span of 18 bases. Germline V CDR1 and CDR2: MNHNS, SASEGT. The CDR3 loop spans 13 amino acids. CDR3 DNA: TGTGCCAGCAGCCCGGGACACCTTTCGGCAGCTTTCTTT. This codes for CASSPGHLSAAFF.

This chain joins TRBV6-5 and TRBJ1-2; 7 positions match TRBD1. V shed 5 bases and J 8 bases; nucleotides not matched to a gene: 5. From germline, CDR1 is MNHEY and CDR2 SVGAGI. The CDR3 contains 12 residues. As DNA, the CDR3 is TGTGCCAGCAGTACAGGGGTAAAGGGCTACACCTTC. It yields the protein CASSTGVKGYTF.

The chain has TRBV10-3 and TRBJ2-6, with TRBD2 matching over 7 bases. Germline V CDR1 and CDR2: ENHRY, SYGVKD. This CDR3 has 18 residues. Unmatched junction bases numbered 9, after V lost 4 bases and J lost 0 bases. The CDR3 DNA sequence: TGTGCCATCAGTGCCGAACTAGCGCCAAGCTCTGGGGCCAACGTCCTGACTTTC. Translating gives CAISAELAPSSGANVLTF.

CDR3 loop: CASRRGQVCLYEQYF. The CDR3 nucleotides are TGCGCCAGCAGGAGAGGACAGGTTTGTCTCTACGAGCAGTACTTC. The rearrangement uses TRBV10-1 and TRBJ2-7, with TRBD1 identical over 7 bases. V lost 6 bases and J lost 3; bases outside the gene matches: 11. The CDR3 is 15 amino acids. The germline gives CDR1 WNHNN, CDR2 SYGVQD (reference sequence).

This chain uses TRBV11-3 with TRBJ1-1; D is perhaps TRBD1 (5 bases). V was cut by 0 bases and J by 2 bases, with 7 bases left in between. The CDR3 covers 14 residues. Germline V CDR1 and CDR2: SGHNT, YENEEA. The CDR3 coding sequence is TGTGCCAGCAGCTTAGACGACAGAAACACTGAAGCTTTCTTT. Translating gives CASSLDDRNTEAFF.

In regard to this clone: Likely a read error: the CDR3 ends without its conserved phenylalanine or tryptophan. The limits of the CDR3 on the DNA are not certain, so only TCRdb's listed CDR3 is given. The V call is TRBV28, the J call TRBJ2-7; the listed D gene, TRBD1, was not tested against the DNA. Germline loops: CDR1 MDHEN, CDR2 SYDVKM. The CDR3 totals 9 residues, both ends included. CDR3 sequence: CASSLTAIT.

The chain couples TRBV19 to TRBJ2-4; 7 bases are a match to TRBD1. CDR1 is LNHDA, CDR2 SQIVND, per germline (reference sequence). CDR3 length equals 16 residues. V shed 3 bases and J 5 bases; nucleotides not matched to a gene: 10. The DNA for the CDR3 is TGTGCCAGTAGTATTAGAGGGGGCGCGTACCAAAACATTCAGTACTTC. Protein product: CASSIRGGAYQNIQYF.

The chain combines TRBV23-1 with TRBJ1-1; D gene ambiguous. TRBV23-1 is noted as an ORF with a role that remains uncertain. The CDR3 runs to 13 residues. The ends were cut back, 6 bases at V and 4 bases at J, with 12 bases in the middle. CDR3: CASRESLCTEAFF. The DNA for the CDR3 is TGCGCCAGCAGAGAGAGTTTGTGCACTGAAGCTTTCTTT.

The J gene is TRBJ2-6, the V gene TRBV10-3; D call uncertain. Germline V gives CDR1 ENHRY, CDR2 SYGVKD. V was shortened by 6 bases and J by 2 bases, with 14 bases between the two germline ends. This CDR3 is built from 16 residues. The DNA of the CDR3 is TGTGCCATCAGGGAAAATTTGGGCCCTGGGGCCAACGTCCTGACTTTC. Protein product: CAIRENLGPGANVLTF.

This chain joins TRBV29-1 and TRBJ2-1, with a possible D match to TRBD2 (6 bases). Trimming left V 8 bases short and J 0 bases short, with 23 bases between. The CDR3 is 17 residues long. The germline CDR1 and CDR2 sequences are SQVTM and ANQGSEA. In DNA, the CDR3 is TGCAGCCCCCTCATCCTTACTGGGGGAGGCTCCTACAATGAGCAGTTCTTC. This gives the protein CSPLILTGGGSYNEQFF.

The rearrangement joins TRBV25-1 to TRBJ1-6; perhaps TRBD1 as D (5 bases). This CDR3 has 15 residues. Trimming cost V 3 bases and J 6 bases, with 12 bases left between them. Germline V CDR1 and CDR2: MGHDK, SYGVNS. CDR3 residues: CASSDFRQPNSPLHF. The CDR3 DNA reads TGTGCCAGCAGTGATTTCCGACAGCCTAATTCACCCCTCCACTTT. Using reference TRBV25-1 and TRBJ1-6 for the parts outside the CDR3, the full variable domain is EADIYQTPRYLVIGTGKKITLECSQTMGHDKMYWYQQDPGMELHLIHYSYGVNSTEKGDLSSESTVSRIRTEHFPLTLESARPSHTSQYLCASSDFRQPNSPLHFGNGTRLTVT.